This is a list of T cell receptor beta chains from one sample in a study of CD8 T cells in ankylosing spondylitis. From the 5' RACE reads, TCRdb called clonotypes with MiXCR, one entry per CDR3 protein. The data contain around 320,000 distinct CDR3 sequences, less than 25% of them singletons. The material sequenced was blood, either unsorted or a sorted T cell fraction (not recorded which). The receptor source for this set is a female donor with ankylosing spondylitis or in good health (not recorded which). Each CDR3 is given with its conserved first and last residue. A D gene is named only where the DNA matches it firmly. Size is stated for part of the rows, as once, few or many counts, or as a class when the clone is expanded.

v_gene	j_gene	d_gene	abundance	CDR3aa	CDR3nt
TRBV9	TRBJ2-3	TRBD2	many	CASSVVAGTDTQYF	TGTGCCAGCAGCGTAGTAGCGGGAACAGATACGCAGTATTTT
TRBV7-8	TRBJ2-1	.	few	CASSYQRGEQFF	TGTGCCAGCAGCTATCAGCGAGGTGAGCAGTTCTTC
TRBV7-2	TRBJ2-6	TRBD2	.	CASRLTGGSGANVLTF	TGTGCCAGCAGACTAACGGGGGGGTCTGGGGCCAACGTCCTGACTTTC
TRBV2	TRBJ2-5	TRBD2	.	CASRAGTSGHQETQYF	TGTGCCAGCAGGGCCGGGACTAGCGGACACCAAGAGACCCAGTACTTC
TRBV12-3/TRBV12-4	TRBJ1-2	.	.	CASSGFGGNGGYTF	TGTGCCAGCTCCGGGTTCGGGGGTAACGGGGGCTACACCTTC
TRBV27	TRBJ2-7	.	.	CASSTPDSSYEQYF	TGTGCCAGCAGTACCCCAGACAGTTCCTACGAGCAGTACTTC
TRBV12-3/TRBV12-4	TRBJ2-3	.	.	CASSLNRLQDTQYF	TGTGCCAGCAGTTTAAATCGACTACAGGATACGCAGTATTTT
TRBV12-3/TRBV12-4	TRBJ2-5	TRBD2	.	CASSTGTSGRQTQYF	TGTGCCAGCAGCACCGGGACTAGCGGGAGACAGACCCAGTACTTC
TRBV20-1	TRBJ1-1	.	few	CSAPKSPGGTEAFF	TGCAGTGCTCCGAAGTCCCCTGGGGGCACTGAAGCTTTCTTT
TRBV12-5	TRBJ2-1	TRBD2	few	CASGLVRAGGPLEQFF	TGTGCTAGTGGTTTGGTACGAGCGGGAGGGCCCCTTGAGCAGTTCTTC
TRBV20-1	TRBJ2-5	.	.	CSAIQRLQETQYF	TGCAGTGCTATTCAGCGGCTCCAAGAGACCCAGTACTTC
TRBV29-1	TRBJ2-7	.	.	CSVEEANSGEQYF	TGCAGCGTTGAAGAGGCCAATTCGGGGGAGCAGTACTTC
TRBV20-1	TRBJ2-5	.	few	CSARDLGAGRGQETQYF	TGCAGTGCTAGAGATCTAGGAGCCGGCAGGGGCCAAGAGACCCAGTACTTC